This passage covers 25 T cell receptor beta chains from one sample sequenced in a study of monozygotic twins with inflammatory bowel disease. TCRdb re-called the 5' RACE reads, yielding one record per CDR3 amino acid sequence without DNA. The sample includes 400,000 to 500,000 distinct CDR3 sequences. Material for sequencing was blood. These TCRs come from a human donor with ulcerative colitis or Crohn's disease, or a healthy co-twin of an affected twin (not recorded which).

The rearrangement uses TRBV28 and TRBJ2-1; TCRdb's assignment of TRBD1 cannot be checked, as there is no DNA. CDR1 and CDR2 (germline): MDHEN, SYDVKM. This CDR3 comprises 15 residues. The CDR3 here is CASSSPGQGAFVQFF.

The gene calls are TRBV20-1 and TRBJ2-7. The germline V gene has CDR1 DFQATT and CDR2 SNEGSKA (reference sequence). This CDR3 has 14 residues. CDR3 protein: CSARASPTGYEQYF.

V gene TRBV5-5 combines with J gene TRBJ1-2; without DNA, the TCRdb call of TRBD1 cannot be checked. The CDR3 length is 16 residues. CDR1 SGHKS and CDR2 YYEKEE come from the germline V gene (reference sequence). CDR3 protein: CASTFAFRGQHKGYTF.

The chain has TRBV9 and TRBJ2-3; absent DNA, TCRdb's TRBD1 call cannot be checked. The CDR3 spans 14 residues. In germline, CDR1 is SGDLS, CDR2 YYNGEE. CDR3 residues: CASSPGHSTDTQYF.

CDR3 sequence: CASSYQTSKPDTQYF. V is TRBV6-5 and J is TRBJ2-3; TCRdb names TRBD2, which stays unverified in the absence of DNA. Germline loops: CDR1 MNHEY, CDR2 SVGAGI. The CDR3 is made up of 15 amino acids.

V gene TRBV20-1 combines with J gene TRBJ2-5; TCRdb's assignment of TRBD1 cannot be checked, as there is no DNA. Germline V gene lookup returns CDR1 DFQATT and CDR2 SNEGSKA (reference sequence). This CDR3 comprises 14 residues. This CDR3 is CSAPGGGTDETQYF.

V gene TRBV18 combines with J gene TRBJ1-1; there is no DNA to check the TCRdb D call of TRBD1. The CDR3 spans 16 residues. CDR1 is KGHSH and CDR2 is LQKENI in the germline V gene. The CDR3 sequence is CASSPLGTGGGTEAFF.

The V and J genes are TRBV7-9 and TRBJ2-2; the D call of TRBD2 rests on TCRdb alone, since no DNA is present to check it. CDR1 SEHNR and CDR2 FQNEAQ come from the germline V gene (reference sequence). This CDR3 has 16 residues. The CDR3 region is CASSFRPALTTGELFF.

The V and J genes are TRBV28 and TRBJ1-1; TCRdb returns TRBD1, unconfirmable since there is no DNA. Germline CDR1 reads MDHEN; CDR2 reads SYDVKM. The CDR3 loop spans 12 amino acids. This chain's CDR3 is CATEGLEPWAFF.

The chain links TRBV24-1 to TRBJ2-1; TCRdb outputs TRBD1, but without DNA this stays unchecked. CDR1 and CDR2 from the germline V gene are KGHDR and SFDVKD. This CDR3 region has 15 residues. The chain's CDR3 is CATSDLTTPQGEQFF.

The chain's CDR3 is CATRQGVGGYTF. The chain joins TRBV27 to TRBJ1-2; TCRdb's assignment of TRBD1 cannot be checked, as there is no DNA. The CDR3 has 12 amino acids. Germline CDR1 and CDR2: MNHEY and SMNVEV (reference sequence).

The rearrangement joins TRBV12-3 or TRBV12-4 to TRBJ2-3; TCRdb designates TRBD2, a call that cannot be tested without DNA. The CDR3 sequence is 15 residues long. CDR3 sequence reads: CASSLVAGGVDTQYF.

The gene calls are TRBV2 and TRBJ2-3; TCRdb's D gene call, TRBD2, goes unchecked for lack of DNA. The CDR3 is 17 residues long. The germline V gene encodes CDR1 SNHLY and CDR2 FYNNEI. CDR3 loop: CASRSGLAGGLVGTQYF.

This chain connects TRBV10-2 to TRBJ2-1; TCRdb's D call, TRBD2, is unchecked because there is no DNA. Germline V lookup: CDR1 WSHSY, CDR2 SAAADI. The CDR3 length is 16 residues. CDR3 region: CASSRPRGGSYNEQFF.

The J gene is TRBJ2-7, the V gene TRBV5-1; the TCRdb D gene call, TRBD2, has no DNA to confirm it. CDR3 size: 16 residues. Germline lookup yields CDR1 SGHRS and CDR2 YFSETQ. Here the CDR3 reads CASSLFSGAVSYEQYF.

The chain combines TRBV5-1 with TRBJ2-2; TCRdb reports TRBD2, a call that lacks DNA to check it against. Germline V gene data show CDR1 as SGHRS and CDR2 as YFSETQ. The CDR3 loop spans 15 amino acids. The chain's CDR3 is CASRGPDPGTGELFF.

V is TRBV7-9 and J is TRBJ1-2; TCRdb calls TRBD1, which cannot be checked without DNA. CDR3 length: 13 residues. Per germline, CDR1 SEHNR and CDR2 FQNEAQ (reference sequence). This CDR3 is CASRSDRSYGYTF.

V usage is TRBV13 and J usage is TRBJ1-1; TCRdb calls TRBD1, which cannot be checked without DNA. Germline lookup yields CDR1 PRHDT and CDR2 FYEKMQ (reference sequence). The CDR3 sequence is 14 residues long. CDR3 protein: CASSFLQGFPEAFF.

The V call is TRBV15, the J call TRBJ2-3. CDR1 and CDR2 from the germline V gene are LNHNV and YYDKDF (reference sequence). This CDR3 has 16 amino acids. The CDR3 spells CATSRSIMSTTDTQYF.

This CDR3 is CSVVGAARGNTQYF. The chain recombines TRBV29-1 with TRBJ2-3; TCRdb designates TRBD1, a call that cannot be tested without DNA. The CDR3 runs 14 residues. CDR1 SQVTM and CDR2 ANQGSEA come from the germline V gene.

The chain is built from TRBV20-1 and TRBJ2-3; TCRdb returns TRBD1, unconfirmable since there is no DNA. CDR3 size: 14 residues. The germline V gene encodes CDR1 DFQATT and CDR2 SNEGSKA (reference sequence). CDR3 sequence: CSAAPGHRTDTQYF.

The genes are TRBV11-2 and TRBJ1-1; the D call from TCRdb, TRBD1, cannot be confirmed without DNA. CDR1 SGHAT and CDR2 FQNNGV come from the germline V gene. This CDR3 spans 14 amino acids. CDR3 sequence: CASSLTGGGADAFF.

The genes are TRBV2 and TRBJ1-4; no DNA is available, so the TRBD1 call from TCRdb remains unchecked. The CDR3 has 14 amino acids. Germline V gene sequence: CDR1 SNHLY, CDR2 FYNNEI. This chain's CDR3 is CASSAQGGNEKLFF. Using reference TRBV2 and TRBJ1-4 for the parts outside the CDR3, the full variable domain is EPEVTQTPSHQVTQMGQEVILRCVPISNHLYFYWYRQILGQKVEFLVSFYNNEISEKSEIFDDQFSVERPDGSNFTLKIRSTKLEDSAMYFCASSAQGGNEKLFFGSGTQLSVL.

CDR3 sequence: CASSLRLAGVAQETQYF. This rearrangement joins TRBV5-6 to TRBJ2-5; TCRdb designates TRBD2, a call that cannot be tested without DNA. CDR1 and CDR2 from the germline V gene are SGHDT and YYEEEE. The length of the CDR3 is 17 residues.

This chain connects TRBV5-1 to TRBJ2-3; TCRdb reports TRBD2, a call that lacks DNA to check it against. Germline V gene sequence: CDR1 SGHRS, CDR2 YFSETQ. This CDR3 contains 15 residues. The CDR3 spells CASRGREVSTDTQYF.